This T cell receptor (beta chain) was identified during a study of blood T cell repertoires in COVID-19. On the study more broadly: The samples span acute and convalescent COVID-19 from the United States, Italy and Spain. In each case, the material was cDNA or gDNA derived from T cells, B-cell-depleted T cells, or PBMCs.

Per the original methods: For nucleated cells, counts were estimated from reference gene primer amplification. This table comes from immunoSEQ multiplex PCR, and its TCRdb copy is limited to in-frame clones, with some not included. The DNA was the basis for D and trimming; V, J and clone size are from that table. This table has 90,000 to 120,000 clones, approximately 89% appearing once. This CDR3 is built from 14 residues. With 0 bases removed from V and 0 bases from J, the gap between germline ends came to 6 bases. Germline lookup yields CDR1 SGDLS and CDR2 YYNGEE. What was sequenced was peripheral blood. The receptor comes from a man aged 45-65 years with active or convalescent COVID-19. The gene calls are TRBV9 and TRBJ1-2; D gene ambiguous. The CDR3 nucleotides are TGTGCCAGCAGCGTAGGTCCGGCTAACTATGGCTACACCTTC. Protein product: CASSVGPANYGYTF.